This T cell receptor beta chain was obtained from a study of CD8 T cells in ankylosing spondylitis. In its sample, this clonotype was seen a few times. Its antigen is undetermined. Broader study findings: Seemingly distinctive of ankylosing spondylitis blood was a TCR beta motif formed by eight highly homologous variants.

Germline assignment: CDR1 MDHEN and CDR2 SYDVKM. This CDR3 has 13 amino acids. V was shortened by 6 bases and J by 7 bases, with 14 bases between the two germline ends. One entry per CDR3 protein, called by TCRdb with MiXCR from the 5' RACE reads. The data show hundreds of thousands of distinct CDR3 sequences, 17% seen once. The sequence was collected from a male donor with ankylosing spondylitis. Sequences were obtained from blood, either unsorted or a sorted T cell fraction (not recorded which). This chain links TRBV28 with TRBJ2-3; no firm D call. DNA of the CDR3: TGTGCCAGCAGCCGCACGGTACTGAATACGCAGTATTTT. Its protein is CASSRTVLNTQYF. The entire variable domain, with the rest obtained from reference TRBV28 and TRBJ2-3, is as follows: DVKVTQSSRYLVKRTGEKVFLECVQDMDHENMFWYRQDPGLGLRLIYFSYDVKMKEKGDIPEGYSVSREKKERFSLILESASTNQTSMYLCASSRTVLNTQYFGPGTRLTVL.